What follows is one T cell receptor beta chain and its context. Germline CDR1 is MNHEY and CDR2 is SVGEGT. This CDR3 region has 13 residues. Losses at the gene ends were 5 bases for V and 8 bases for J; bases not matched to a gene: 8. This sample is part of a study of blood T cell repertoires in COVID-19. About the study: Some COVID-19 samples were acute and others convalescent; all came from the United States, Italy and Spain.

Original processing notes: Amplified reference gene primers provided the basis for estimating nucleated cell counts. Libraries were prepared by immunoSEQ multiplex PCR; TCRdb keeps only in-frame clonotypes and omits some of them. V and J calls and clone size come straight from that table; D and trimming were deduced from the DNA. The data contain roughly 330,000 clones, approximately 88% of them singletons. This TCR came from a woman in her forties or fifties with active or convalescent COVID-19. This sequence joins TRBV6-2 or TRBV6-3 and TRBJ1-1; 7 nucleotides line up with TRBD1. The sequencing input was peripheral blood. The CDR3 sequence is CASSPTGPPEAFF. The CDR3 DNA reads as TGTGCCAGCAGTCCGACAGGGCCCCCGGAAGCTTTCTTT.